Below are 10 T cell receptor beta chains sequenced from a single sample in a study of technical replicates of blood from a handful of donors. The table came from immunoSEQ multiplex PCR; TCRdb's copy has only in-frame clones and leaves some out. Among 83,000 or so clones listed, approximately 94% were seen once. What was sequenced was T cells isolated from PBMCs. Receptors originate from a human donor in good health.

The chain links TRBV5-6 to TRBJ2-3; a possible D gene is TRBD1 (5 bases). The CDR3 sequence is 15 residues long. Germline V lookup: CDR1 SGHDT, CDR2 YYEEEE. Trimming stripped 4 bases from V and 3 bases from J, with 15 bases between. CDR3 nucleotides: TGTGCCAGCAGCCGCGAAGGGAAGGGGACAGATACGCAGTATTTT. Its translation is CASSREGKGTDTQYF.

This clone was seen just once. The chain uses TRBV12-5 and TRBJ1-5; TRBD1 is a possible D gene (5 bases). The CDR3 extends over 13 amino acids. Trimming took off 6 bases at V and 4 bases at J, with 10 bases between the two ends. Germline lookup yields CDR1 LGHNT and CDR2 FRNRAP. Written as DNA, the CDR3 is TGTGCTAGTGGAAAGGGGCTGAATCAGCCCCAGCATTTT. It translates to CASGKGLNQPQHF.

This rearrangement joins TRBV29-1 to TRBJ1-1; D ambiguous. This CDR3 is built from 13 residues. Looked up from germline, CDR1 is SQVTM and CDR2 is ANQGSEA. Deletions cut 6 bases from V and 0 bases from J, with 11 bases between. The CDR3 DNA sequence: TGCAGCGTCGGGGTCACCTTGAACACTGAAGCTTTCTTT. As protein: CSVGVTLNTEAFF.

The chain carries TRBV10-2 and TRBJ1-1, with D possibly matching TRBD1 (6 bases). In germline, CDR1 is WSHSY, CDR2 SAAADI. The CDR3 runs to 15 residues. Trimming stripped 4 bases from V and 5 bases from J, with 17 bases between. CDR3 bases: TGCGCCAGCAGTGCAAGTAGGGGGATCTGGACTGAAGCTTTCTTT. Encoded protein: CASSASRGIWTEAFF.

The rearrangement joins TRBV7-9 to TRBJ1-1; perhaps TRBD1 as D (5 bases). Trimming removed 10 bases from V and 2 bases from J, with 14 bases in between. The length of the CDR3 is 13 residues. Germline CDR1 and CDR2: SEHNR and FQNEAQ (reference sequence). CDR3 loop: CAILGLSNTEAFF. CDR3 nucleotide sequence: TGTGCCATATTGGGACTATCCAACACTGAAGCTTTCTTT. Full variable domain (remainder filled in from reference TRBV7-9 and TRBJ1-1): DTGVSQNPRHKITKRGQNVTFRCDPISEHNRLYWYRQTLGQGPEFLTYFQNEAQLEKSRLLSDRFSAERPKGSFSTLEIQRTEQGDSAMYLCAILGLSNTEAFFGQGTRLTVV.

The V gene is TRBV9, the J gene TRBJ1-5; D is possibly TRBD1 (5 bases). This CDR3 has 15 amino acids. CDR1 SGDLS and CDR2 YYNGEE come from the germline V gene. Trimming cost V 0 bases and J 7 bases, with 14 bases left between them. The CDR3 here is CASSVGGGVGQPQHF. The DNA of the CDR3 is TGTGCCAGCAGCGTAGGGGGAGGGGTCGGACAGCCCCAGCATTTT.

The V call is TRBV6-1, the J call TRBJ2-7; D possibly corresponds to TRBD1 (6 bases). The length of the CDR3 is 14 residues. Germline CDR1 and CDR2: MNHNS and SASEGT. Trimming stripped 7 bases from V and 2 bases from J, with 15 bases between. CDR3 region: CASTTTWGPYEQYF. The CDR3 DNA reads TGTGCCAGCACCACAACCTGGGGGCCCTACGAGCAGTACTTC.

In DNA form, the CDR3 reads TGTGCCAGCAGCCTCCCATTAAGGCGGGAAAAGAACACCGGGGAGCTGTTTTTT. It yields the protein CASSLPLRREKNTGELFF. The V gene is TRBV4-2, the J gene TRBJ2-2, with D possibly matching TRBD2 (6 bases). The germline V and J ends were trimmed by 4 bases and 1 base, with 19 bases remaining between them. Germline V gene lookup returns CDR1 LGHNA and CDR2 YNFKEQ. The CDR3 runs 18 residues.

V and J are TRBV28 and TRBJ1-4; D not certain. Germline V gene sequence: CDR1 MDHEN, CDR2 SYDVKM. The germline V and J ends were trimmed by 8 bases and 4 bases, with 11 bases remaining between them. The CDR3 runs to 13 residues. In nucleotides, the CDR3 is TGTGCCAGCCTCGGTCCTCGTAATGAAAAACTGTTTTTT. Protein sequence: CASLGPRNEKLFF.

The V and J genes are TRBV28 and TRBJ1-5; perhaps TRBD1 as D (6 bases). V was clipped by 5 bases and J by 15 bases, with 17 bases between them. This CDR3 region has 12 residues. Germline-derived CDR1 and CDR2 are MDHEN and SYDVKM. CDR3 sequence reads: CASSPDSLASHF. The CDR3 coding sequence is TGTGCCAGCAGTCCGGACAGTTTAGCCTCGCATTTT.